This entry is about one T cell receptor beta chain. The antigen remains undetermined. This sample was taken from a study of OX40 agonist ivuxolimab in advanced cancers. General observations from the study: Expansion of clones was among the lowest in partial responders at 0.1-3.0 mg/kg. The specificity for antigen of the expanded peripheral T cells was not determined.

Patients were excluded for autoimmune disease history or systemic immunosuppression. Generated by immunoSEQ multiplex PCR, the TCRdb table keeps only in-frame clones and is missing some. The sample lists 100,000 to 150,000 clones, approximately 90% occurring once. This sequence originates from an adult with an advanced solid tumor such as melanoma, head and neck, liver or kidney cancer. The sample was CD4+ or CD8+ T cells sorted from blood, taken in a trial of the OX40 agonist ivuxolimab.

CDR3 coding DNA: TGCGCCAGCAGCCAGGGGGTAGGGCCAGAGACCCAGTACTTC. It translates to CASSQGVGPETQYF. This chain links TRBV5-1 with TRBJ2-5, with 7 nucleotides matching TRBD1. This CDR3 is 14 amino acids long. Germline V CDR1 and CDR2: SGHRS, YFSETQ. With 4 bases clipped from V and 4 bases from J, the junction kept 7 bases outside the gene matches.